This section outlines one TCR beta chain sequence together with its context. These data come from a study of blood T cell repertoires in COVID-19. The Seattle patients, enrolled during active infection, were followed longitudinally. Losses at the gene ends were 6 bases for V and 6 bases for J; bases not matched to a gene: 4. The CDR3 consists of 14 residues. The germline V gene encodes CDR1 MNHEY and CDR2 SVGAGI. Original methodology: Reference gene primer amplification gave estimated nucleated cell counts. TCRdb's table, derived via immunoSEQ multiplex PCR, lists solely in-frame clones and lacks some. For V, J and clone size, that table is used; D and trimming come from the DNA. In the table there are more than 200,000 clones, about 88% of which are singletons.

The sequence was obtained from a woman aged 45-65 years with COVID-19, enrolled during active disease. The gene calls are TRBV6-5 and TRBJ1-4; 10 bases match TRBD1. Sequences were obtained from peripheral blood. CDR3 in amino acids: CASRQDRGHEKLFF. The DNA of the CDR3 is TGTGCCAGCAGACAAGACAGGGGGCATGAAAAACTGTTTTTT.